The TCR beta chain under discussion was sequenced for a study of blood T cell repertoires in COVID-19. Measured with immunoSEQ multiplex PCR; TCRdb has only the in-frame clones, and not every one. In the table there are some 240,000 clones, approximately 91% of which are singletons. J was trimmed by 2 bases and V by 3 bases; bases with no gene match: 10. In germline, CDR1 is MNHEY, CDR2 SMNVEV (reference sequence). The CDR3 contains 16 residues. The chain uses TRBV27 and TRBJ2-7, with 7 positions matching TRBD2. The source material was peripheral blood. This clonotype was obtained from a man aged 60 to 75 who had recovered from COVID-19. Here the CDR3 DNA reads TGTGCCAGCAGTTTGTCCCCCCCTAGCGGTGCCTACGAGCAGTACTTC. Translation: CASSLSPPSGAYEQYF.